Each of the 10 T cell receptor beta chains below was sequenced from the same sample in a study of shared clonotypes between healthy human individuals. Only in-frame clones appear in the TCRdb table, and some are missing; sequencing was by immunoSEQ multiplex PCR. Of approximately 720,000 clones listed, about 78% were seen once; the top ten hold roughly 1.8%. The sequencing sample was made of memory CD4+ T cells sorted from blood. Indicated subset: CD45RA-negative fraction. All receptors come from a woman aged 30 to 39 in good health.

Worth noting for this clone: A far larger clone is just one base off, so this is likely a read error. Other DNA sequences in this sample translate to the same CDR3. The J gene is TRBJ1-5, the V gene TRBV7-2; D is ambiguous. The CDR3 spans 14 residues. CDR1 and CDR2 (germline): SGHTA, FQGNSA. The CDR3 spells CASSPGGGNQPQHF. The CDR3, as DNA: TGCGCCAGCAGCCCGGGCGGGGGCAATCAGCCCCAGCATTTT.

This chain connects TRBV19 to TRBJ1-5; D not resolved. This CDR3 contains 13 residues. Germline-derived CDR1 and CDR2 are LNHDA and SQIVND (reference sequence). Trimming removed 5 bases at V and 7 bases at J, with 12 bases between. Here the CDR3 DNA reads TGTGCCAGTAGTGTCGAGGTACGGCAGCCCCAGCATTTT. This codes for CASSVEVRQPQHF.

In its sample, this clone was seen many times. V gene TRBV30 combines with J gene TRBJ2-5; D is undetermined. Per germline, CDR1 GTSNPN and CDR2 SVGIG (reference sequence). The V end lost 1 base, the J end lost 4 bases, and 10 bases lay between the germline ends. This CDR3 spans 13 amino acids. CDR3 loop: CAWSEGFSETQYF. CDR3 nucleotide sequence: TGTGCCTGGAGTGAGGGCTTCTCAGAGACCCAGTACTTC. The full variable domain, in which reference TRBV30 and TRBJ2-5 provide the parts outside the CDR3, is SQTIHQWPATLVQPVGSPLSLECTVEGTSNPNLYWYRQAAGRGLQLLFYSVGIGQISSEVPQNLSASRPQDRQFILSSKKLLLSDSGFYLCAWSEGFSETQYFGPGTRLLVL.

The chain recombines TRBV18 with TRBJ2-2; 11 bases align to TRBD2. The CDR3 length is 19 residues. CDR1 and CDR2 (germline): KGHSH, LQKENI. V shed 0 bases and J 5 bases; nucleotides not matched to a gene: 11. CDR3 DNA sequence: TGTGCCAGCTCACCACCGGGACTAGCGGTAGGGGCCGGAACCGGGGAGCTGTTTTTT. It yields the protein CASSPPGLAVGAGTGELFF.

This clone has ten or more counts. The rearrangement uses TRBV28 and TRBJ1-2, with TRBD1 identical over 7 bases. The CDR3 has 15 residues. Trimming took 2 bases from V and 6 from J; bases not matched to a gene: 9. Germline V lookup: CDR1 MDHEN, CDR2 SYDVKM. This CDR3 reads CASSLMGQKENGYTF. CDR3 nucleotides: TGTGCCAGCAGTTTAATGGGACAGAAGGAAAATGGCTACACCTTC.

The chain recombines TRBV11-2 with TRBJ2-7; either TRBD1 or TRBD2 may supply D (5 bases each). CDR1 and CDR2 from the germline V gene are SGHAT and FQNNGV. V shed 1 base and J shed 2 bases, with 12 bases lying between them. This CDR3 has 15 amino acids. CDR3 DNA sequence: TGTGCCAGCAGCTTAGGGGGGTTACAGGCCTACGAGCAGTACTTC. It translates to CASSLGGLQAYEQYF.

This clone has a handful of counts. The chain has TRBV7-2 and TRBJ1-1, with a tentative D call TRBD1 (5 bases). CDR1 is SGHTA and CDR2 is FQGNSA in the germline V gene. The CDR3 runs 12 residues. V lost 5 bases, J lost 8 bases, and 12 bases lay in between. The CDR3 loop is CASSRRGLEAFF. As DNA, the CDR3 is TGTGCCAGCAGCCGCCGGGGCCTAGAAGCTTTCTTT.

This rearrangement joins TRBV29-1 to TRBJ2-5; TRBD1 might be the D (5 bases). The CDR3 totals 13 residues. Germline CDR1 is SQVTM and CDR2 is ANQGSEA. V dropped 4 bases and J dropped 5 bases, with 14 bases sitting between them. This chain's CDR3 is CSVVPAGRETQYF. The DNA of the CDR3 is TGCAGCGTTGTACCAGCAGGGCGGGAGACCCAGTACTTC. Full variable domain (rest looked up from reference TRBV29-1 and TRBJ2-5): SAVISQKPSRDICQRGTSLTIQCQVDSQVTMMFWYRQQPGQSLTLIATANQGSEATYESGFVIDKFPISRPNLTFSTLTVSNMSPEDSSIYLCSVVPAGRETQYFGPGTRLLVL.

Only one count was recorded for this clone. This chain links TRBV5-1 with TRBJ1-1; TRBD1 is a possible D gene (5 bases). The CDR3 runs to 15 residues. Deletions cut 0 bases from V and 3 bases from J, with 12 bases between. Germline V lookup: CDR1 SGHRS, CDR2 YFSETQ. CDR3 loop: CASSLVSGADTEAFF. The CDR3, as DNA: TGCGCCAGCAGCTTGGTTTCCGGGGCGGACACTGAAGCTTTCTTT.

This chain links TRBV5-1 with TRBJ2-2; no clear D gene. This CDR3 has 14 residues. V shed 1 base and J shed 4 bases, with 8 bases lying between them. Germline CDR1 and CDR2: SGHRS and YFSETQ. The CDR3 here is CASSLPRTTGELFF. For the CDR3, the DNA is TGCGCCAGCAGCTTGCCGAGGACCACCGGGGAGCTGTTTTTT.